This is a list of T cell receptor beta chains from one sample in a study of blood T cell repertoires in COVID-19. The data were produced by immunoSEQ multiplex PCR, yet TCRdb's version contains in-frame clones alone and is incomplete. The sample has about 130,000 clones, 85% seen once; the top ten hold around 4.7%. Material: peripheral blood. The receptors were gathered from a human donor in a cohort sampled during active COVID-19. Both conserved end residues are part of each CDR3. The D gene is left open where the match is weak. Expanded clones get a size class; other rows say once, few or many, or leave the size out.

CASSTPGGSSNQPQHF,TGTGCCAGTAGTACTCCTGGGGGGAGTAGCAATCAGCCCCAGCATTTT,TRBJ1-5,TRBV19,NA,NA
CASSIPTGANYGYTF,TGTGCCAGTAGTATCCCGACAGGTGCTAACTATGGCTACACCTTC,TRBJ1-2,TRBV19,NA,NA
CASSLGQGTKVHGYTF,TGTGCCAGCAGCTTGGGCCAGGGGACCAAGGTCCATGGCTACACCTTC,TRBJ1-2,TRBV11-3,NA,NA
CASSPWFGGANNEQFF,TGTGCCAGCAGCCCCTGGTTCGGGGGGGCCAACAATGAGCAGTTCTTC,TRBJ2-1,TRBV7-6,TRBD2,NA
CASSYSWTTHPYEQYF,TGTGCCAGCAGTTACTCGTGGACAACTCACCCCTACGAGCAGTACTTC,TRBJ2-7,TRBV6-5,NA,NA
CASSSRGTDLSGNTIYF,TGTGCCAGTAGTTCCAGGGGGACGGATCTCTCTGGAAACACCATATATTTT,TRBJ1-3,TRBV19,TRBD1,NA
CASSLTGQGGEKLFF,TGTGCCAGCAGCTTGACAGGACAGGGTGGGGAAAAACTGTTTTTT,TRBJ1-4,TRBV5-8,TRBD1,NA
CASRLPKAGREQFF,TGTGCCAGCAGGTTGCCCAAGGCGGGACGTGAGCAGTTCTTC,TRBJ2-1,TRBV11-2,NA,NA
CATSDPLAGHTDTQYF,TGTGCCACCAGTGACCCCCTAGCGGGCCACACAGATACGCAGTATTTT,TRBJ2-3,TRBV24-1,TRBD2,many
CASSQGGRYEDQPQHF,TGTGCCAGCAGCCAAGGCGGGCGGTACGAGGATCAGCCCCAGCATTTT,TRBJ1-5,TRBV5-6,NA,NA
CASSSGQSEYEQFF,TGCGCCAGCAGTTCCGGACAGTCCGAGTATGAGCAGTTCTTC,TRBJ2-1,TRBV10-1,NA,NA
CASSLDGTRSYNEQFF,TGCGCCAGCAGCTTGGACGGGACTCGCTCCTACAATGAGCAGTTCTTC,TRBJ2-1,TRBV5-1,NA,NA
CASTGSSYEQYF,TGTGCCAGCACAGGGAGCTCCTACGAGCAGTACTTC,TRBJ2-7,TRBV19,NA,NA
CASRPTSYTDTQYF,TGTGCCAGTAGACCCACTAGCTACACAGATACGCAGTATTTT,TRBJ2-3,TRBV19,NA,NA
CASSVDRGRNTIYF,TGTGCCAGCAGCGTTGACAGGGGTAGGAACACCATATATTTT,TRBJ1-3,TRBV7-9,TRBD1,few
CASSYSIRSRQFF,TGTGCCAGCAGTTACTCGATTCGGAGTAGACAGTTCTTC,TRBJ2-1,TRBV6-2/TRBV6-3,NA,NA
CASSLASGGNSYNEQFF,TGTGCCAGCAGCTTGGCTTCGGGAGGTAACTCCTACAATGAGCAGTTCTTC,TRBJ2-1,TRBV5-4,TRBD2,NA
CASSSVTGGTRGNTEAFF,TGCGCCAGCAGCTCAGTGACAGGGGGCACTAGAGGTAACACTGAAGCTTTCTTT,TRBJ1-1,TRBV5-1,TRBD1,NA
CASSREDRPNYGYTF,TGTGCCAGCTCACGAGAGGACAGGCCAAACTATGGCTACACCTTC,TRBJ1-2,TRBV18,TRBD1,NA
CASSQDTGVNLGSKNIQYF,TGCGCCAGCAGCCAAGATACGGGAGTCAACCTGGGTAGCAAAAACATTCAGTACTTC,TRBJ2-4,TRBV4-1,NA,NA
CSIDTSGRETQYF,TGCAGCATCGACACTAGCGGGAGGGAGACCCAGTACTTC,TRBJ2-5,TRBV29-1,TRBD2,NA
CASSLGDRGSGNTIYF,TGTGCCAGCAGCCTTGGGGACAGGGGGTCTGGAAACACCATATATTTT,TRBJ1-3,TRBV9,TRBD1,NA
CAWSVKSSEAFF,TGTGCCTGGAGTGTAAAGTCCAGTGAAGCTTTCTTT,TRBJ1-1,TRBV30,NA,NA
CASSRGGGSGNEQFF,TGTGCCAGCAGTAGGGGGGGAGGATCTGGCAATGAGCAGTTCTTC,TRBJ2-1,TRBV6-5,NA,NA
CASSVVGGHTIYF,TGTGCCAGCAGCGTGGTGGGAGGTCACACCATATATTTT,TRBJ1-3,TRBV9,NA,NA
CASSGTGLYEQYF,TGTGCCAGCAGCGGGACAGGGTTGTACGAGCAGTACTTC,TRBJ2-7,TRBV7-2,TRBD1,NA
CASSSIGQPKSNEQFF,TGTGCCAGCAGCTCCATTGGGCAACCCAAGAGCAATGAGCAGTTCTTC,TRBJ2-1,TRBV7-2,NA,NA
CASSWDSSTDTQYF,TGTGCCAGCAGTTGGGACAGCAGCACAGATACGCAGTATTTT,TRBJ2-3,TRBV27,TRBD1,NA
CASSPWGQGYTIYF,TGTGCCAGCAGCCCCTGGGGACAGGGTTACACCATATATTTT,TRBJ1-3,TRBV5-6,TRBD1,NA
CASSAGEEYGYTF,TGTGCCAGCAGTGCCGGGGAAGAATATGGCTACACCTTC,TRBJ1-2,TRBV2,NA,NA
CASSIVDRETQYF,TGTGCCAGTAGTATTGTAGACAGGGAGACCCAGTACTTC,TRBJ2-5,TRBV19,NA,NA
CASSINGRNYGYTF,TGTGCCAGTAGTATAAATGGCAGAAACTATGGCTACACCTTC,TRBJ1-2,TRBV19,NA,once
CASSLAVGREQYF,TGTGCCAGCAGCTTAGCGGTGGGCCGCGAGCAGTACTTC,TRBJ2-7,TRBV7-8,NA,NA
CAWSPPETAINEQFF,TGTGCCTGGAGCCCACCCGAGACAGCGATTAATGAGCAGTTCTTC,TRBJ2-1,TRBV30,NA,NA
CATSDSLDRDVGYTF,TGTGCCACCAGTGACTCCCTGGACAGGGACGTAGGCTACACCTTC,TRBJ1-2,TRBV24-1,TRBD1,NA
CASSQFGVRETQYF,TGTGCCAGCAGCCAATTCGGGGTCAGAGAGACCCAGTACTTC,TRBJ2-5,TRBV3-1/TRBV3-2,NA,NA